This entry lists 9 T cell receptor beta chains sequenced from one sample in a study of blood T cell repertoires in COVID-19. The assay was immunoSEQ multiplex PCR, and TCRdb's table has in-frame clones only and misses some. This table holds fewer than 200,000 clones, under 85% found once. The source material was peripheral blood. The receptors were sampled from a woman aged 65 to 85 with COVID-19, enrolled during active disease.

J is TRBJ2-3 and V is TRBV5-8; D might be TRBD1 (5 bases). Trimming took 0 bases from V and 2 from J, leaving 10 bases between them. The germline V gene has CDR1 SGHTS and CDR2 YDEGEE. This CDR3 contains 15 residues. The CDR3 nucleotides read TGTGCCAGCAGCTTGGGGGGCAGCTCCACAGATACGCAGTATTTT. Its translation is CASSLGGSSTDTQYF.

The chain uses TRBV6-2 or TRBV6-3 and TRBJ2-1; 10 bases are shared with TRBD2. The CDR3 runs to 16 residues. V lost 2 bases, J lost 10 bases, and 11 bases stayed unmatched. Germline V gives CDR1 MNHEY, CDR2 SVGEGT. CDR3 sequence reads: CASSYRSSGRTWEQFF. For the CDR3, the DNA is TGTGCCAGCAGTTACCGTTCTAGCGGGAGAACTTGGGAGCAGTTCTTC.

The rearrangement uses TRBV4-1 and TRBJ2-4, with 11 nucleotides matching TRBD2. The trim removed 0 bases at V and 1 base at J, leaving 5 bases unmatched. This CDR3 is built from 18 residues. Per the germline V gene, CDR1 is MGHRA and CDR2 is YSYEKL. In DNA form, the CDR3 reads TGCGCCAGCAGCCAAGACACTAGCGGGAGTAAGGCCAAAAACATTCAGTACTTC. Residues: CASSQDTSGSKAKNIQYF.

This sequence joins TRBV9 and TRBJ2-2; TRBD1 matches 10 bases. The CDR3 length is 17 residues. J was trimmed by 8 bases and V by 4 bases; bases with no gene match: 14. Germline V CDR1 and CDR2: SGDLS, YYNGEE. For the CDR3, the DNA is TGTGCCAGCAGCCGACGTACTGTGACAGGGGGCACGGGGGAGCTGTTTTTT. This translates into CASSRRTVTGGTGELFF.

This chain uses TRBV6-5 with TRBJ1-5; 8 nucleotides align to TRBD1. This CDR3 has 13 residues. Germline trimming cut 5 bases from V and 4 bases from J; bases unmatched to any gene: 1. Per germline, CDR1 MNHEY and CDR2 SVGAGI. The CDR3 sequence: CASSRQGNQPQHF. The CDR3 DNA sequence: TGTGCCAGCAGTCGACAGGGGAATCAGCCCCAGCATTTT.

The chain is built from TRBV9 and TRBJ1-1, with D possibly being TRBD1 (5 bases). CDR3 size: 15 residues. The V and J ends lost 4 bases and 1 base respectively, with 14 bases between them. CDR1 is SGDLS, CDR2 YYNGEE, per germline. Here the CDR3 reads CASSPRAGSNTEAFF. The CDR3 DNA follows: TGTGCCAGCAGCCCAAGGGCAGGGTCGAACACTGAAGCTTTCTTT.

The chain is built from TRBV5-1 and TRBJ1-3; no reliable D call. Trimming removed 0 bases at V and 4 bases at J, with 14 bases between. The CDR3 is 16 amino acids. Germline CDR1 reads SGHRS; CDR2 reads YFSETQ. This CDR3 is CASSLAGMPQGNTIYF. The CDR3 region has the DNA TGCGCCAGCAGCTTGGCCGGGATGCCTCAAGGAAACACCATATATTTT.

V gene TRBV7-2 combines with J gene TRBJ2-3; TRBD2 agrees at 8 bases. Trimming took 3 bases from V and 4 from J; bases not matched to a gene: 6. The germline V gene encodes CDR1 SGHTA and CDR2 FQGNSA. The CDR3 covers 15 residues. Here the CDR3 DNA reads TGTGCCAGCAGCTTCCGAGCGGGAGAGTCAGATACGCAGTATTTT. Amino acids: CASSFRAGESDTQYF.

This clone was found a few times. V is TRBV9 and J is TRBJ2-1; TRBD2 matches 8 bases. There are 15 residues in the CDR3. CDR1 SGDLS and CDR2 YYNGEE come from the germline V gene. V lost 7 bases, J lost 7 bases, and 13 bases stayed unmatched. CDR3 in amino acids: CASGTRTSWGNEQFF. DNA of the CDR3: TGTGCCAGCGGAACTAGGACTAGCTGGGGAAATGAGCAGTTCTTC.